This TCR beta chain was recorded in a study of CD8 T cells in Susac syndrome. CDR1 and CDR2 (germline): MNHEY, SMNVEV (reference sequence). CDR3 length: 15 residues. V was pared by 6 bases and J by 4 bases, with 6 bases of the junction left unmatched. When the RNA was reverse transcribed, random hexamers were used with an input of about 0.5 to 1 ug. TCRdb passed the immunoSEQ multiplex PCR reads through MiXCR, listing each CDR3 protein once. Counted here are 170,000 or so distinct CDR3 sequences, about 96% occurring once; the ten biggest clones make up less than 0.15%. In its sample, this clonotype was seen once.

Material: CD4+ T cells from PBMCs. This clonotype originated in a human donor with Susac syndrome. The gene calls are TRBV27 and TRBJ2-1, with 10 bases that match TRBD1. CDR3 sequence: CASRRQGAPYNEQFF. CDR3 sequence (DNA): TGTGCCAGCAGACGACAGGGGGCCCCTTACAATGAGCAGTTCTTC.